This TCR beta chain was documented in a study of read filtering for tumor transcriptome and immune sequencing (dated by TCRdb to the early 2020s). In the study overall: The cohort had roughly 17 male and approximately 13 female patients with a mean age of about 71 years, ranging from 47 to 80. Under revised international staging, eight or nine patients fell into R-ISS I, some 15 into R-ISS II and more than five into R-ISS III. After DNase treatment, whole-transcriptome libraries were prepared using the TruSeq RNA Access Library Prep Kit. TCR-region mapped reads per sample ranged from about 3.5 to 10.27 million with IR-seq versus only about 85 to 1273 with RNA-seq. Using the same bone marrow samples, the study compared TCR repertoires obtained by targeted immune repertoire sequencing with those obtained by bulk whole-transcriptome sequencing. One of the main goals was to work out a read-filtering strategy for immune repertoire data, in particular whether clonotypes backed by only a single read should be removed. Beyond this particular receptor, the publication reports: The correlation between IR-seq and RNA-seq shared clonotype proportions rose when single-read clonotypes were removed. Compared with RNA-seq, IR-seq captured clonotypes at much greater depth and more reliably, and a smaller IR-seq throughput was enough to identify most of the shared clonotypes. Single-read clonotypes made up around 80% of clonotypes but only approximately 3.7% of total reads in IR-seq, compared with approximately 70% of clonotypes and 35% to 55% of reads in RNA-seq. The sorted CD138-negative fraction was a mixed bone marrow immune population, not purified T cells.

The table lists this clonotype with a few counts. This receptor's antigen is unknown. No per-base quality is available; no much larger clone lies one base away. Starting from roughly 370 ng RNA, TCR libraries were constructed with the Immunoverse kit using molecular barcoded adaptors that cover the alpha/delta and beta/gamma chains. TCR library preparation used the same RNA that was used for transcriptome sequencing. TCR libraries were sequenced on an Illumina HiSeq 4000 with 2 x 150 cycles. The published analysis was carried out like this. With MiXCR, TCR reads were aligned to human V, D, J and C references and assembled into CDR3 clonotypes, with quality filtering and error correction included. Clonotype counts and gene usage diversity were analyzed with the tcR package in R. For inspection of raw mapping reads, RNA-seq reads were mapped by STAR aligner version 2.5.3a onto GRCh37 of the human genome. To test how sequencing depth affects detected clonotypes, IR-seq fastq files were randomly downsampled with Seqtk 1.3. Through fastp at Q25 and MiXCR, TCRdb rebuilt clones from the public reads, retaining in-frame beta chains. Duplicate CDR3 protein sequences are folded into a single record with the most common DNA and genes. The V and J calls here are based on TCRdb, not the publication. The sample yields tens of thousands of distinct CDR3 sequences; approximately 10% were counted once. Of the sample, around 35% falls within the top ten clones.

The CDR3, from cysteine to phenylalanine, totals 12 residues. Of the read, only the CDR3 DNA is kept; its 36 bases are in frame from base 1. Deletion took 7 bases off V and 2 bases off J, with a span of 9 bases between the germline ends. CDR1 SNHLY and CDR2 FYNNEI were looked up in the germline V gene. Bone marrow was sampled from every patient at the time of active disease. Bone marrow mononuclear cells were isolated by Ficoll-Hypaque density gradient centrifugation. Myeloma plasma cells were removed and CD138-negative cells were collected by negative selection after labeling with CD138 magnetic microbeads on a MACS separator. Flow cytometry on an Attune NxT with CD138 antibodies was used to check the purity of the isolated cells. Total RNA was extracted using TRIzol reagent and was quantified on a NanoDrop spectrophotometer. For each patient, paired RNA-seq and IR-seq were run on the CD138-negative bone marrow sample from that patient.

The rearranged chain carries TRBV2 and TRBJ2-7; the D segment might be TRBD1 or TRBD2, since each matches 5 bases. Sample: a population of CD138-negative cells sorted from bone marrow. The sample's cell subset or site label, in plain terms: bone marrow mononuclear cells depleted of CD138+ plasma/myeloma cells by negative magnetic selection. This sequence originates from a donor aged 40 or over with multiple myeloma. CDR3 region: CASMGRAYEQYF. The nucleotide sequence is TGTGCCAGCATGGGACGGGCCTACGAGCAGTACTTC.